The following is a T cell receptor beta chain sequence with its context. The entry originates in a study of technical replicates of blood from several donors. Sequencing used immunoSEQ multiplex PCR; TCRdb keeps in-frame clones, though not all of them. Of about 59,000 clones listed, 97% are singletons. This CDR3 region has 16 residues. With V trimmed by 3 bases and J by 6 bases, 8 bases remained unmatched. CDR1 is SGHTA, CDR2 FQGNSA, per germline. This TCR came from a human donor in good health. Material: T cells isolated from PBMCs. The chain links TRBV7-2 to TRBJ2-3; TRBD2 matches 11 bases. The CDR3: CASSFHRLAGSDTQYF. The CDR3 coding sequence is TGTGCCAGCAGCTTCCATCGACTAGCGGGGAGCGATACGCAGTATTTT.